These T cell receptor beta chains were read from a single sample in a study of blood T cells in healthy people across ages. TCRdb reanalysed the 5' RACE reads using MiXCR and keeps one entry per CDR3 protein. The data hold about 720,000 distinct CDR3 sequences, with 25% observed a single time. Another study also made use of these data, one on T cells of mothers and their children.

Sequencing used blood. The receptor source for this set is a boy aged 5-17 years in good health. Both conserved end residues are part of each CDR3. The D gene is left open where the match is weak. Size values are once, few and many counts, or a class for expanded clones, and some rows have none.

D gene	V gene	CDR3 length	J gene	clone size	CDR3 protein	CDR3 DNA
.	TRBV28	14	TRBJ1-4	.	CASSSTGSDEKLFF	TGTGCCAGCAGCTCCACAGGGTCCGATGAAAAACTGTTTTTT
.	TRBV20-1	12	TRBJ2-7	.	CSARVPDYEQYF	TGCAGTGCTAGAGTACCAGACTACGAGCAGTACTTC
TRBD1	TRBV4-1	14	TRBJ2-5	few	CASSQVIRGETQYF	TGCGCCAGCAGCCAAGTGATCAGGGGGGAGACCCAGTACTTC
.	TRBV21-1	17	TRBJ2-6	.	CASRPWPGVSGANVLTF	TGTGCCAGCAGGCCTTGGCCCGGTGTCTCTGGGGCCAACGTCCTGACTTTC
.	TRBV12-3/TRBV12-4	12	TRBJ1-1	.	CASSTPNTEAFF	TGTGCCAGCAGTACACCGAACACTGAAGCTTTCTTT
.	TRBV28	17	TRBJ1-5	.	CASSFGVRGTSNQPQHF	TGTGCCAGCAGTTTTGGGGTTAGGGGCACTAGCAATCAGCCCCAGCATTTT
.	TRBV24-1	19	TRBJ2-1	few	CATSDRGADYKIDYNEQFF	TGTGCCACCAGTGATAGAGGGGCCGACTACAAAATCGACTACAATGAGCAGTTCTTC
TRBD1	TRBV12-3/TRBV12-4	13	TRBJ2-1	.	CASSLGQKNEQFF	TGTGCCAGCAGTTTGGGACAGAAAAATGAGCAGTTCTTC
TRBD2	TRBV29-1	15	TRBJ2-3	.	CSVAGGRVSTDTQYF	TGCAGCGTTGCGGGCGGGAGAGTAAGCACAGATACGCAGTATTTT
.	TRBV28	16	TRBJ2-1	.	CATTGSLESSYNEQFF	TGTGCCACCACCGGCTCCCTTGAGAGCTCCTACAATGAGCAGTTCTTC
.	TRBV27	12	TRBJ2-7	.	CASSLLGHEQYF	TGTGCCAGCAGTTTGCTAGGGCACGAGCAGTACTTC
.	TRBV27	12	TRBJ2-4	.	CASGREGGIQYF	TGTGCCAGCGGTAGGGAAGGAGGCATTCAGTACTTC
.	TRBV12-3/TRBV12-4	15	TRBJ2-7	.	CASSLAGEGYYEQYF	TGTGCCAGCAGTTTAGCGGGAGAAGGTTACTACGAGCAGTACTTC
TRBD2	TRBV6-2/TRBV6-3	15	TRBJ2-5	few	CASSWDGGLAREQYF	TGTGCCAGCAGTTGGGACGGCGGACTAGCGAGGGAGCAGTACTTC